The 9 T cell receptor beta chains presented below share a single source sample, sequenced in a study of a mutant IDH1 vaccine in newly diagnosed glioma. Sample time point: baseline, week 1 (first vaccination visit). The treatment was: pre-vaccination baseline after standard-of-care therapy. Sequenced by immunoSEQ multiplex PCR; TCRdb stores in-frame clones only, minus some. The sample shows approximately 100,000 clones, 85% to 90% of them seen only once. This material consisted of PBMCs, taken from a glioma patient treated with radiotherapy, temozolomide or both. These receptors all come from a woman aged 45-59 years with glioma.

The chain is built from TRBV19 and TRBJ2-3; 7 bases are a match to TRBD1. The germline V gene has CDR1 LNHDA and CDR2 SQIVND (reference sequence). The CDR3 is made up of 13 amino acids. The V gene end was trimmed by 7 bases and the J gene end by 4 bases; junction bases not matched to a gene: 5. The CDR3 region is CASNTGVADTQYF. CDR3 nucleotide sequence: TGTGCCAGTAACACAGGGGTGGCAGATACGCAGTATTTT.

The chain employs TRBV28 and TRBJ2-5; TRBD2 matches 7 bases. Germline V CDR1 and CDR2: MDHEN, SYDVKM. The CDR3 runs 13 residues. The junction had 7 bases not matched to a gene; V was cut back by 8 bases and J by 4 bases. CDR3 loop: CASVNPGGETQYF. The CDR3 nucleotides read TGTGCCAGCGTAAACCCGGGGGGAGAGACCCAGTACTTC.

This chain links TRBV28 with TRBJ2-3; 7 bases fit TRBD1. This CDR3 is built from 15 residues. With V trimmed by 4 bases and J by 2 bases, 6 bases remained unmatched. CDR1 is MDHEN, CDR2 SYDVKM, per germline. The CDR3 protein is CASSSIGTATDTQYF. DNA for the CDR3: TGTGCCAGCAGTTCCATAGGGACAGCCACAGATACGCAGTATTTT.

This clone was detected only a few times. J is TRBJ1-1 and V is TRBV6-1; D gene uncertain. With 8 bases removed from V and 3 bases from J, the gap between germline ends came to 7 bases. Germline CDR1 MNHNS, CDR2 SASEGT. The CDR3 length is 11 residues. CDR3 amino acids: CASGYDTEAFF. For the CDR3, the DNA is TGTGCCAGCGGCTACGACACTGAAGCTTTCTTT.

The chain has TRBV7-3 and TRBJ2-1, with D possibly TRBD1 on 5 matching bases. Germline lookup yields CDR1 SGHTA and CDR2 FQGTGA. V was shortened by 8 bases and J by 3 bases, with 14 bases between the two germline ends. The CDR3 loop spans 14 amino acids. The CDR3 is CASSQGFFYNEQFF. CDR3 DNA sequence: TGTGCCAGCTCGCAGGGCTTTTTCTACAATGAGCAGTTCTTC.

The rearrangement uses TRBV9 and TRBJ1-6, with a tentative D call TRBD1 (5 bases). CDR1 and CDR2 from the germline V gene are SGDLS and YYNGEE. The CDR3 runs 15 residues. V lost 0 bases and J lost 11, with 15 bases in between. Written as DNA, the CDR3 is TGTGCCAGCAGCGTAGGGTTTGGAGGGGAAACACCCCTCCACTTT. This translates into CASSVGFGGETPLHF. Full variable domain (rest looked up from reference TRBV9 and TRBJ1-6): DSGVTQTPKHLITATGQRVTLRCSPRSGDLSVYWYQQSLDQGLQFLIQYYNGEERAKGNILERFSAQQFPDLHSELNLSSLELGDSALYFCASSVGFGGETPLHFGNGTRLTVT.

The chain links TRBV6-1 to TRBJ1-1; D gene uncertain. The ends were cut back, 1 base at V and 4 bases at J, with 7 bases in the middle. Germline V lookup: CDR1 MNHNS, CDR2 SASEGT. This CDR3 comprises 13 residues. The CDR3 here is CASSEGHPTEAFF. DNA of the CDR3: TGTGCCAGCAGTGAAGGGCACCCCACTGAAGCTTTCTTT.

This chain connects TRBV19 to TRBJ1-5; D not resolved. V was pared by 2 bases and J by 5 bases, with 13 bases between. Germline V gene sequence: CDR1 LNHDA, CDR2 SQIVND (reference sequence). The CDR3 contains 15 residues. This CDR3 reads CASSIPPVGDQPQHF. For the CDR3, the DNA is TGTGCCAGTAGTATACCTCCCGTGGGAGATCAGCCCCAGCATTTT.

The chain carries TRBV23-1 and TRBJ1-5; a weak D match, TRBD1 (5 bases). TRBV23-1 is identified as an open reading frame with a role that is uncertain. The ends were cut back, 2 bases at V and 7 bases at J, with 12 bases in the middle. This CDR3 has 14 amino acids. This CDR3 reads CASSQIGGDQPQHF. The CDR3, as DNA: TGCGCCAGCAGTCAAATCGGGGGGGACCAGCCCCAGCATTTT.